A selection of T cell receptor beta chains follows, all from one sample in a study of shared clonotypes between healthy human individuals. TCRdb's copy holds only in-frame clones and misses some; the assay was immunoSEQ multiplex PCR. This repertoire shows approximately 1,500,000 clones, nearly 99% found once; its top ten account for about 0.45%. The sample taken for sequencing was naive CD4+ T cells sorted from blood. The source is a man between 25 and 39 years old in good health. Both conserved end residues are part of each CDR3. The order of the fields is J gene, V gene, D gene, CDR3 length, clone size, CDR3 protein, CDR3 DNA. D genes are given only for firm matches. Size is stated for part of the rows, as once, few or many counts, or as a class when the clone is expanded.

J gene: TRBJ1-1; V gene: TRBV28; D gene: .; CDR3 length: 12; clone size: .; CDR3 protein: CASSLAGAGAFF; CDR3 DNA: TGTGCCAGCAGTTTAGCTGGGGCAGGAGCTTTCTTT
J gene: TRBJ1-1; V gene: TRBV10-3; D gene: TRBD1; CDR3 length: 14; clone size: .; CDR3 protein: CAIRDGTGGTEAFF; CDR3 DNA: TGTGCCATCAGGGACGGGACAGGGGGAACTGAAGCTTTCTTT
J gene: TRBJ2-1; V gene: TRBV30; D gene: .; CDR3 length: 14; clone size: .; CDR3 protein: CAWTVVPSYNEQFF; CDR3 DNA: TGTGCCTGGACAGTGGTACCCTCCTACAATGAGCAGTTCTTC
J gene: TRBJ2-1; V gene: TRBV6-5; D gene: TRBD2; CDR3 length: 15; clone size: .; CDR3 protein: CASRTGTSGSTEQFF; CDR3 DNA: TGTGCCAGCAGGACAGGGACTAGCGGCAGCACCGAGCAGTTCTTC
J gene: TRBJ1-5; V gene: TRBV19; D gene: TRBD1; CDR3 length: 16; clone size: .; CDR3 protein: CASLPVGTGRNQPQHF; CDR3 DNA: TGTGCCAGCCTGCCCGTGGGGACAGGACGCAATCAGCCCCAGCATTTT
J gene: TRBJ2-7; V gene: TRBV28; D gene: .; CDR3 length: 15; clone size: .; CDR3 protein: CASSETGFSSYEQYF; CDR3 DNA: TGTGCCAGCAGTGAAACAGGGTTTAGCTCCTACGAGCAGTACTTC
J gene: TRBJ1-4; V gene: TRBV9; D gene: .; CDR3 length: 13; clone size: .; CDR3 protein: CASSETGTEKLFF; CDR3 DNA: TGTGCCAGCAGCGAAACGGGGACAGAAAAACTGTTTTTT
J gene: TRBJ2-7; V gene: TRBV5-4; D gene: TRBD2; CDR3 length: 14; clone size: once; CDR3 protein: CASSLAGGPYEQYF; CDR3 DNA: TGTGCCAGCAGCCTAGCGGGGGGTCCCTACGAGCAGTACTTC
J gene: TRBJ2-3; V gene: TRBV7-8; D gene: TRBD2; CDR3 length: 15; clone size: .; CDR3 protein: CASTEGLAGTDTQYF; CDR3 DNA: TGTGCCAGCACCGAAGGACTAGCGGGAACAGATACGCAGTATTTT
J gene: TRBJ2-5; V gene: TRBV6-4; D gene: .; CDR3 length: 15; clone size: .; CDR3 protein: CASSERKGLGETQYF; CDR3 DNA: TGTGCCAGCAGCGAAAGAAAGGGACTCGGAGAGACCCAGTACTTC
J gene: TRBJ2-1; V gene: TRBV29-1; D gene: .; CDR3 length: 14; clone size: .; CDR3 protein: CSVAGLRNYNEQFF; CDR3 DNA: TGCAGCGTTGCCGGTTTACGAAACTACAATGAGCAGTTCTTC
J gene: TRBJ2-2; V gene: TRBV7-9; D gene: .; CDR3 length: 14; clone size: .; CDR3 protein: CASSLGANTGELFF; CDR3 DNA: TGTGCCAGCAGCTTAGGTGCGAACACCGGGGAGCTGTTTTTT
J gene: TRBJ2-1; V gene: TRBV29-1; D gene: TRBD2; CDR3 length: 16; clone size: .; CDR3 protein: CSVEMGSGASYNEQFF; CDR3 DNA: TGCAGCGTTGAAATGGGTAGCGGGGCCTCCTACAATGAGCAGTTCTTC
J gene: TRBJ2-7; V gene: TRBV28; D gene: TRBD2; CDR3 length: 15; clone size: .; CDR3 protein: CASGELAGLPYEQYF; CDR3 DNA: TGTGCCAGCGGTGAACTAGCGGGTCTCCCCTACGAGCAGTACTTC
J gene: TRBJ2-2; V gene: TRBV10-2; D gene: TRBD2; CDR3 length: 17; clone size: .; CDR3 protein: CASSPRGGGPNTGELFF; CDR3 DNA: TGCGCCAGCAGCCCGAGGGGCGGGGGACCGAACACCGGGGAGCTGTTTTTT
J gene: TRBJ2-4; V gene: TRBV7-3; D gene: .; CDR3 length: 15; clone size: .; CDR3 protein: CASSLGAEGSNIQYF; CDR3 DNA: TGTGCCAGCAGCTTAGGGGCGGAAGGATCAAACATTCAGTACTTC
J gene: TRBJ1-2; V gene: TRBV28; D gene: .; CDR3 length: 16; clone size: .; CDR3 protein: CASIIRGPTPSYGYTF; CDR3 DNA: TGTGCCAGCATTATAAGGGGACCCACGCCTTCTTATGGCTACACCTTC
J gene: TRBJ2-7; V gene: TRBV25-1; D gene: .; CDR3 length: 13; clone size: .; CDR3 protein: CASSRLTTFEQYF; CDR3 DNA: TGTGCCAGCAGTCGTTTAACTACATTCGAGCAGTACTTC
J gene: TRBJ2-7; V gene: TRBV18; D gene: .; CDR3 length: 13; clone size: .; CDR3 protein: CASSPGASYEQYF; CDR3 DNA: TGTGCCAGCTCACCAGGGGCCTCCTACGAGCAGTACTTC
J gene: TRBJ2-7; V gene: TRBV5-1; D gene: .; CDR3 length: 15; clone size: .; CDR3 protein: CASSLADASGDEQYF; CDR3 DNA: TGCGCCAGCAGCTTGGCCGACGCCTCAGGGGACGAGCAGTACTTC
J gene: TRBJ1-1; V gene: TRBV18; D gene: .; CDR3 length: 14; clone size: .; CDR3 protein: CASSPPASRDEAFF; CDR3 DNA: TGTGCCAGCTCACCACCTGCCAGCCGAGATGAAGCTTTCTTT
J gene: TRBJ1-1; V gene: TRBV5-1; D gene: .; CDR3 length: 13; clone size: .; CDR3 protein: CASSFSVGTEAFF; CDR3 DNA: TGCGCCAGCAGCTTTTCAGTCGGCACTGAAGCTTTCTTT
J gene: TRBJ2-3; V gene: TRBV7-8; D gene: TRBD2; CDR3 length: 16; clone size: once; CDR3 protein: CASSLAFRGSTDTQYF; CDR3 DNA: TGTGCCAGCAGCTTAGCGTTTCGCGGGAGTACAGATACGCAGTATTTT
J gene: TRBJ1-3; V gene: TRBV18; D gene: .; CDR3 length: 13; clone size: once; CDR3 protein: CASSRGSGNTIYF; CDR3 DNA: TGTGCCAGCTCACGAGGGTCTGGAAACACCATATATTTT
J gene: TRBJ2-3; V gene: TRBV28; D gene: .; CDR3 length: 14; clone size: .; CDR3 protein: CASSLERSTDTQYF; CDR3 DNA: TGTGCCAGCAGTTTAGAGCGGAGCACAGATACGCAGTATTTT
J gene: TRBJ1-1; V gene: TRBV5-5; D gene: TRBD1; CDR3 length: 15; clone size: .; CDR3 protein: CASSSQGAVDTEAFF; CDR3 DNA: TGTGCCAGCAGCTCCCAGGGGGCTGTAGACACTGAAGCTTTCTTT